Shown below are 32 T cell receptor beta chains from a single sample sequenced in a study of blood T cell repertoires in COVID-19. Profiled with immunoSEQ multiplex PCR; TCRdb holds only in-frame clones, not every one. Of 150,000 to 200,000 clones in the sample, 80% to 90% are singletons; the top ten hold around 2.7%. The source material was peripheral blood. Source of these receptors: a man aged 40-50 years with active or convalescent COVID-19.

V and J are TRBV25-1 and TRBJ1-1, with D perhaps matching TRBD1 (6 bases). Germline CDR1 MGHDK, CDR2 SYGVNS. V was shortened by 8 bases and J by 1 base, with 11 bases between the two germline ends. The CDR3 has 13 residues. CDR3 region: CASWSRGNTEAFF. CDR3 nucleotide sequence: TGTGCCAGCTGGAGCAGGGGGAACACTGAAGCTTTCTTT. Based on the CDR3 plus reference TRBV25-1 and TRBJ1-1, the full variable domain is EADIYQTPRYLVIGTGKKITLECSQTMGHDKMYWYQQDPGMELHLIHYSYGVNSTEKGDLSSESTVSRIRTEHFPLTLESARPSHTSQYLCASWSRGNTEAFFGQGTRLTVV.

The V and J genes are TRBV5-1 and TRBJ1-1; 8 bases align to TRBD1. Germline V gene data show CDR1 as SGHRS and CDR2 as YFSETQ. The J segment lost 0 bases and the V segment lost 0 bases, leaving 1 base of the junction unmatched. The CDR3 loop spans 15 amino acids. CDR3 loop: CASSLETGVNTEAFF. CDR3 in DNA: TGCGCCAGCAGCTTGGAGACAGGGGTGAACACTGAAGCTTTCTTT.

The chain links TRBV7-9 to TRBJ2-2, with D perhaps matching TRBD2 (5 bases). Trimming left V 1 base short and J 6 bases short, with 18 bases between. Germline V lookup: CDR1 SEHNR, CDR2 FQNEAQ (reference sequence). The CDR3 has 17 amino acids. The CDR3 protein is CASSLVETEGAPGELFF. In nucleotides, the CDR3 is TGTGCCAGCAGCTTAGTGGAAACAGAGGGAGCTCCCGGGGAGCTGTTTTTT. The complete variable domain, with remaining parts taken from reference TRBV7-9 and TRBJ2-2, reads DTGVSQNPRHKITKRGQNVTFRCDPISEHNRLYWYRQTLGQGPEFLTYFQNEAQLEKSRLLSDRFSAERPKGSFSTLEIQRTEQGDSAMYLCASSLVETEGAPGELFFGEGSRLTVL.

The chain uses TRBV19 and TRBJ2-3; a possible D gene is TRBD2 (6 bases). Germline V gene lookup returns CDR1 LNHDA and CDR2 SQIVND (reference sequence). The ends were cut back, 5 bases at V and 2 bases at J, with 11 bases in the middle. This CDR3 region has 14 residues. As DNA, the CDR3 is TGTGCCAGTAGTGGAGGGGCCTACACAGATACGCAGTATTTT. This translates into CASSGGAYTDTQYF.

The chain employs TRBV30 and TRBJ2-2; 8 positions agree with TRBD2. CDR1 and CDR2 (germline): GTSNPN, SVGIG (reference sequence). This CDR3 contains 15 residues. V trimming: 4 bases; J trimming: 4 bases; junction bases outside the gene matches: 8. Written as DNA, the CDR3 is TGTGCCTGGAAGAACGGCGGGGGGTTCACCGGGGAGCTGTTTTTT. The encoded protein is CAWKNGGGFTGELFF.

The chain is built from TRBV7-3 and TRBJ2-6; 7 bases align to TRBD1. V gave up 4 bases and J gave up 0 bases; unmatched junction bases: 3. This CDR3 comprises 16 residues. The germline CDR1 and CDR2 sequences are SGHTA and FQGTGA. DNA for the CDR3: TGTGCCAGCAGCTCCAGGGGGTACTCTGGGGCCAACGTCCTGACTTTC. It yields the protein CASSSRGYSGANVLTF.

The chain couples TRBV6-4 to TRBJ1-2; a weak D match, TRBD1 (5 bases). The germline V gene has CDR1 MRHNA and CDR2 SNTAGT. The CDR3 has 12 amino acids. V was cut by 0 bases and J by 13 bases, with 12 bases left in between. CDR3 nucleotide sequence: TGTGCCAGCAGTGACTCGAAACAGGCGTTCACCTTC. Translation: CASSDSKQAFTF.

The chain has TRBV30 and TRBJ1-2; the match to TRBD1 covers 8 bases. CDR3 length: 14 amino acids. Per the germline V gene, CDR1 is GTSNPN and CDR2 is SVGIG (reference sequence). Trimming removed 4 bases from V and 5 bases from J; junction bases left unmatched: 9. This CDR3 reads CAWNHGQGGYGYTF. CDR3 nucleotides: TGTGCCTGGAACCACGGACAGGGTGGGTATGGCTACACCTTC.

A remark on this clone: This CDR3 is also generated by other DNA sequences in the sample. The genes are TRBV12-3 or TRBV12-4 and TRBJ1-1, with 12 nucleotides matching TRBD1. The CDR3 loop spans 13 amino acids. Trimming took 5 bases from V and 8 from J; bases not matched to a gene: 3. CDR3 protein: CASSPGQGAEAFF. Here the CDR3 DNA reads TGTGCCAGCAGTCCGGGACAGGGGGCGGAAGCTTTCTTT.

The rearrangement links TRBV30 to TRBJ2-5; 8 nucleotides align to TRBD2. The CDR3 extends over 14 amino acids. Germline V gene lookup returns CDR1 GTSNPN and CDR2 SVGIG (reference sequence). V was pared by 3 bases and J by 5 bases, with 8 bases of the junction left unmatched. The CDR3 region has the DNA TGTGCCTGGAGCCCCCCCTCGGGGGGGGAGACCCAGTACTTC. It codes for CAWSPPSGGETQYF.

A few counts support this clone. The chain links TRBV5-1 to TRBJ2-3; D might be TRBD2 (6 bases). The CDR3 runs 13 residues. In germline, CDR1 is SGHRS, CDR2 YFSETQ. The V and J ends lost 5 bases and 4 bases respectively, with 11 bases between them. In DNA form, the CDR3 reads TGCGCCAGCAGGGAGGGGATGCCAGATACGCAGTATTTT. This gives the protein CASREGMPDTQYF. Together with reference TRBV5-1 and TRBJ2-3, the CDR3 gives the full variable domain: KAGVTQTPRYLIKTRGQQVTLSCSPISGHRSVSWYQQTPGQGLQFLFEYFSETQRNKGNFPGRFSGRQFSNSRSEMNVSTLELGDSALYLCASREGMPDTQYFGPGTRLTVL.

This clone was counted a few times. The genes are TRBV30 and TRBJ1-1; a possible D gene is TRBD1 (5 bases). The V gene lost 2 bases and the J gene lost 5 bases, with 9 bases spanning the gap. The CDR3 totals 12 residues. CDR1 GTSNPN and CDR2 SVGIG come from the germline V gene (reference sequence). The CDR3 reads CAWSWEGTEAFF. As DNA, the CDR3 is TGTGCCTGGAGTTGGGAGGGGACTGAAGCTTTCTTT.

The rearrangement links TRBV27 to TRBJ2-7; D gene uncertain. The germline gives CDR1 MNHEY, CDR2 SMNVEV (reference sequence). V was trimmed by 5 bases and J by 0 bases, leaving 8 bases between them. CDR3 size: 13 residues. The CDR3 sequence is CASSPNFSYEQYF. The CDR3 nucleotides are TGTGCCAGCAGTCCAAATTTCTCCTACGAGCAGTACTTC.

The J gene is TRBJ1-6, the V gene TRBV7-2, with 7 bases that match TRBD1. The CDR3 extends over 14 amino acids. The germline V gene has CDR1 SGHTA and CDR2 FQGNSA. After removal of 5 bases from V and 9 bases from J, the junction contained 7 bases not matched to a gene. As DNA, the CDR3 is TGTGCCAGCAGCACGATACCAGGGGGTTCACCCCTCCACTTT. Its protein product is CASSTIPGGSPLHF.

The chain is built from TRBV4-1 and TRBJ1-4; the D gene is possibly TRBD1 (6 bases). Germline V gene lookup returns CDR1 MGHRA and CDR2 YSYEKL. With 1 base removed from V and 5 bases from J, the gap between germline ends came to 8 bases. This CDR3 spans 14 amino acids. The CDR3 spells CASSQVQGNEKLFF. CDR3 coding DNA: TGCGCCAGCAGCCAAGTACAGGGAAATGAAAAACTGTTTTTT.

The chain has TRBV2 and TRBJ1-5; a weak D match, TRBD1 (6 bases). The CDR3 runs to 16 residues. Germline lookup yields CDR1 SNHLY and CDR2 FYNNEI. Trimming left V 2 bases short and J 4 bases short, with 15 bases between. CDR3 region: CASSERAGAENQPQHF. The CDR3 DNA reads as TGTGCCAGCAGTGAAAGGGCAGGGGCCGAAAATCAGCCCCAGCATTTT.

J is TRBJ1-2 and V is TRBV2; no clear D gene. Trimming pared 0 bases from V and 7 bases from J, leaving 12 bases between. Germline V CDR1 and CDR2: SNHLY, FYNNEI. The CDR3 length is 14 residues. CDR3 sequence reads: CASSEAQAVSGYTF. The DNA for the CDR3 is TGTGCCAGCAGTGAAGCGCAGGCAGTTTCTGGCTACACCTTC.

CDR3: CASSPYGATDTQYF. The CDR3 bases are TGTGCCAGCAGCCCCTATGGGGCCACAGATACGCAGTATTTT. This chain links TRBV5-6 with TRBJ2-3; perhaps TRBD1 as D (5 bases). CDR1 and CDR2 (germline): SGHDT, YYEEEE. The CDR3 runs 14 residues. V lost 4 bases to trimming and J lost 2 bases, with 11 bases between them. Based on the CDR3 plus reference TRBV5-6 and TRBJ2-3, the full variable domain is DAGVTQSPTHLIKTRGQQVTLRCSPKSGHDTVSWYQQALGQGPQFIFQYYEEEERQRGNFPDRFSGHQFPNYSSELNVNALLLGDSALYLCASSPYGATDTQYFGPGTRLTVL.

The rearrangement uses TRBV6-5 and TRBJ2-7; 10 bases match TRBD1. The CDR3 has 16 residues. The trim removed 2 bases at V and 4 bases at J, leaving 8 bases unmatched. CDR1 is MNHEY and CDR2 is SVGAGI in the germline V gene. CDR3 protein: CASSYMPGQGRYEQYF. The CDR3 nucleotides are TGTGCCAGCAGTTACATGCCGGGACAGGGGAGATACGAGCAGTACTTC.

The chain recombines TRBV3-1 (or the pseudogene TRBV3-2) with TRBJ2-7; 7 bases line up with TRBD1. CDR1 and CDR2 from the germline V gene are LGHDT and YNNKEL (reference sequence). CDR3 length equals 17 residues. Trimming at V came to 0 bases and at J to 0 bases, leaving 8 bases not matched to a gene. CDR3 DNA: TGTGCCAGCAGCCAAGATTGGTCGACAGGGTACTCCTACGAGCAGTACTTC. Encoded protein: CASSQDWSTGYSYEQYF.

The chain is built from TRBV2 and TRBJ1-5; 8 nucleotides agree with TRBD1. Germline-derived CDR1 and CDR2 are SNHLY and FYNNEI. The CDR3 covers 14 residues. J lost 11 bases, V lost 4 bases, and 10 bases had no gene match. The CDR3 sequence: CASSGQGAEGAQHF. Here the CDR3 DNA reads TGTGCCAGCAGTGGGCAGGGGGCTGAGGGAGCCCAGCATTTT.

The chain links TRBV30 to TRBJ2-2; 10 bases are a match to TRBD2. V lost 5 bases, J lost 1 base, and 4 bases stayed unmatched. The germline gives CDR1 GTSNPN, CDR2 SVGIG (reference sequence). The CDR3 spans 15 residues. The CDR3 spells CAWGLAGGNTGELFF. The CDR3 DNA sequence: TGTGCCTGGGGCTTAGCGGGGGGGAACACCGGGGAGCTGTTTTTT.

V and J are TRBV28 and TRBJ1-5; tentatively, D is TRBD1 (6 bases). Germline values: CDR1 MDHEN, CDR2 SYDVKM. V lost 6 bases and J lost 4, with 16 bases in between. This CDR3 has 15 amino acids. The CDR3 coding sequence is TGTGCCAGCAGCCCCGGACAGATGGGAAATCAGCCCCAGCATTTT. Translated, it gives CASSPGQMGNQPQHF.

The genes are TRBV6-6 and TRBJ1-6, with D perhaps TRBD1 (5 bases). This CDR3 spans 15 amino acids. CDR1 MNHNY and CDR2 SVGAGI come from the germline V gene (reference sequence). With 6 bases removed from V and 5 bases from J, the gap between germline ends came to 14 bases. CDR3 DNA: TGTGCCAGCAGCCCCCCGACAGAAAATAATTCACCCCTCCACTTT. It translates to CASSPPTENNSPLHF.

The chain is built from TRBV29-1 and TRBJ1-1; D unresolved. V was trimmed by 0 bases and J by 1 base, leaving 12 bases between them. CDR1 and CDR2 (germline): SQVTM, ANQGSEA. The CDR3 is made up of 15 amino acids. The CDR3 bases are TGCAGCGTTGAAGATGGGAGGCTCCGGAACACTGAAGCTTTCTTT. Its translation is CSVEDGRLRNTEAFF. Looking up the rest from reference TRBV29-1 and TRBJ1-1 gives the full variable domain: SAVISQKPSRDICQRGTSLTIQCQVDSQVTMMFWYRQQPGQSLTLIATANQGSEATYESGFVIDKFPISRPNLTFSTLTVSNMSPEDSSIYLCSVEDGRLRNTEAFFGQGTRLTVV.

This rearrangement joins TRBV29-1 to TRBJ1-2; 7 nucleotides match TRBD1. V shed 1 base and J 7 bases; nucleotides not matched to a gene: 15. This CDR3 is 16 amino acids long. Germline V lookup: CDR1 SQVTM, CDR2 ANQGSEA. The CDR3 region has the DNA TGCAGCGTTGAAGGGGGCCCGGACAGGACGAACCGTGGCTACACCTTC. Amino acid sequence: CSVEGGPDRTNRGYTF.

This clone was recorded only once. This same CDR3 is encoded by further DNA sequences in the sample. The rearrangement uses TRBV29-1 and TRBJ2-7, with 8 positions matching TRBD1. The CDR3 covers 13 residues. After removal of 4 bases from V and 4 bases from J, the junction contained 6 bases not matched to a gene. Germline assignment: CDR1 SQVTM and CDR2 ANQGSEA. For the CDR3, the DNA is TGCAGCGTTGTAGGACAGGGAGGTTACGAGCAGTACTTC. Translation: CSVVGQGGYEQYF.

This clone was picked up a small number of times. This rearrangement joins TRBV9 to TRBJ2-1, with a weak D call TRBD1 (5 bases). Between the trimmed V and J ends, which lost 3 bases and 9 bases, there was a span of 16 bases. The CDR3 is 14 residues long. The V gene's germline CDR1 is SGDLS and CDR2 YYNGEE. The CDR3 reads CASSANLGAVEQFF. The CDR3 DNA sequence: TGTGCCAGCAGCGCAAACCTTGGGGCAGTTGAGCAGTTCTTC.

The chain joins TRBV10-1 to TRBJ2-3, with D maybe TRBD1 (6 bases). The CDR3 has 13 residues. Germline loops: CDR1 WNHNN, CDR2 SYGVQD (reference sequence). Trimming took off 4 bases at V and 3 bases at J, with 8 bases between the two ends. The CDR3 is CASSGQGTDTQYF. The CDR3 coding sequence is TGCGCCAGCAGTGGGCAGGGGACAGATACGCAGTATTTT.

This chain joins TRBV19 and TRBJ2-4, with 10 nucleotides matching TRBD2. The CDR3 loop spans 16 amino acids. Per the germline V gene, CDR1 is LNHDA and CDR2 is SQIVND (reference sequence). Trimming removed 3 bases from V and 0 bases from J; junction bases left unmatched: 2. CDR3 sequence: CASSIPSGGAKNIQYF. In nucleotides, the CDR3 is TGTGCCAGTAGTATCCCTAGCGGGGGAGCCAAAAACATTCAGTACTTC. Full variable domain (remainder filled in from reference TRBV19 and TRBJ2-4): DGGITQSPKYLFRKEGQNVTLSCEQNLNHDAMYWYRQDPGQGLRLIYYSQIVNDFQKGDIAEGYSVSREKKESFPLTVTSAQKNPTAFYLCASSIPSGGAKNIQYFGAGTRLSVL.

This clone was detected a few times. V is TRBV28 and J is TRBJ2-4; 7 positions match TRBD2. Germline V CDR1 and CDR2: MDHEN, SYDVKM. With 6 bases clipped from V and 4 bases from J, the junction kept 9 bases outside the gene matches. The CDR3 has 15 amino acids. The CDR3 loop reads CASSPLGGRKNIQYF. CDR3 DNA sequence: TGTGCCAGCAGCCCCCTGGGGGGGAGGAAAAACATTCAGTACTTC.

The gene calls are TRBV19 and TRBJ2-1; the D gene is possibly TRBD2 (5 bases). CDR1 LNHDA and CDR2 SQIVND come from the germline V gene (reference sequence). The CDR3 is 19 residues long. V lost 3 bases and J 0 bases, leaving 21 bases between the germline ends. CDR3: CASSIGGPQASPSYNEQFF. In DNA form, the CDR3 reads TGTGCCAGTAGTATTGGAGGTCCGCAGGCCTCCCCCTCCTACAATGAGCAGTTCTTC.